The source of this T cell receptor beta chain is a study of response to subunit inactivated influenza vaccine. CDR3 length: 12 amino acids. Between the trimmed V and J ends, which lost 10 bases and 7 bases, there was a span of 14 bases. The germline V gene has CDR1 ENHRY and CDR2 SYGVKD. Note on this clonotype: What it recognizes is unknown.

Overall study findings and caveats: Only a handful of new T cells, the authors suggested, are recruited with each seasonal influenza vaccination.

MiXCR, run by TCRdb on the RT-PCR reads, gives a single entry per CDR3 protein. The sample lists hundreds of thousands of distinct CDR3 sequences, approximately 14% seen once, with approximately 10% in the top ten. V is TRBV10-3 and J is TRBJ1-5; D gene uncertain. The source material was PBMCs from blood, sampled roughly 13 days after vaccination. This receptor was obtained from a man in his fifties who received an inactivated influenza vaccine. CDR3 DNA sequence: TGTGCCACGATGGAGGGTGGGCAGCCCCAGCATTTT. It encodes CATMEGGQPQHF.